The TCR beta chain under discussion was sequenced for a study of shared clonotypes between healthy human individuals. Regarding the study as a whole: Inspection by rarefaction showed sorted-subset sequencing to be incomplete despite large depth.

As to this clone: The antigen is unknown.

Genomic DNA (from each subset) was split evenly across several immunoSEQ plates. Using immunoSEQ multiplex PCR, the repertoire was profiled, and TCRdb retains in-frame clones only, with some absent. The repertoire holds 2,500,000 or so clones, with under 95% as singletons. Trimming took 1 base from V and 8 from J, leaving 6 bases between them. The CDR3 is 12 residues long. Germline V gene sequence: CDR1 ENHRY, CDR2 SYGVKD. The V gene is TRBV10-3, the J gene TRBJ1-3, with TRBD1 as a possible D gene (6 bases). This TCR came from a man aged 18-30 years in good health. Some clones in this sample may be carry-over from other donors' samples. Sequencing used naive CD4+ T cells from PBMCs. Subset of the sample: CD45RA+ positively selected. The CDR3, as DNA: TGTGCCATCAGTGAGTACAGGGACACCATATATTTT. Encoded protein: CAISEYRDTIYF.